The 6 T cell receptor beta chains below were found in one sample sequenced in a study of T cells in localized non-small cell lung cancer. TCRdb's table, derived via immunoSEQ multiplex PCR, lists solely in-frame clones and lacks some. Here the sample spans some 37,000 clones, 88% being singletons. Sequencing was performed on peripheral blood, taken before any cancer treatment. Receptor source: a woman between 40 and 69 years old with stage I lung adenocarcinoma.

V and J are TRBV19 and TRBJ2-5; 8 bases agree with TRBD1. CDR1 and CDR2 (germline): LNHDA, SQIVND (reference sequence). This CDR3 is built from 12 residues. The V gene end was trimmed by 7 bases and the J gene end by 4 bases; junction bases not matched to a gene: 2. CDR3 protein: CASTTGGETQYF. DNA of the CDR3: TGTGCCAGTACTACAGGGGGAGAGACCCAGTACTTC.

The chain joins TRBV30 to TRBJ2-3; 11 positions agree with TRBD1. Per the germline V gene, CDR1 is GTSNPN and CDR2 is SVGIG (reference sequence). The CDR3 has 15 residues. With V trimmed by 1 base and J by 3 bases, 3 bases remained unmatched. CDR3 sequence reads: CAWSEGTGGTDTQYF. Here the CDR3 DNA reads TGTGCCTGGAGTGAAGGGACAGGGGGTACAGATACGCAGTATTTT.

This clone has only one observation. The V call is TRBV6-4, the J call TRBJ2-1, with D perhaps matching TRBD2 (6 bases). Germline CDR1 reads MRHNA; CDR2 reads SNTAGT. The CDR3 spans 15 residues. Trimming pared 5 bases from V and 2 bases from J, leaving 13 bases between. The CDR3 DNA reads as TGTGCCAGCAGTAAGATGGAGGGAGCCTACAATGAGCAGTTCTTC. This translates into CASSKMEGAYNEQFF.

This rearrangement joins TRBV29-1 to TRBJ2-1; 8 positions match TRBD2. The trim removed 0 bases at V and 9 bases at J, leaving 4 bases unmatched. CDR3 length: 13 residues. CDR1 is SQVTM, CDR2 ANQGSEA, per germline. The chain's CDR3 is CSVEDTGGLEQFF. CDR3 DNA sequence: TGCAGCGTTGAAGACACGGGAGGGCTTGAGCAGTTCTTC.

Concerning this clone itself: In the same sample, other DNA sequences code for this CDR3. This chain joins TRBV10-3 and TRBJ1-2; 9 nucleotides line up with TRBD1. Germline assignment: CDR1 ENHRY and CDR2 SYGVKD. There are 17 residues in the CDR3. V gave up 4 bases and J gave up 3 bases; unmatched junction bases: 12. DNA of the CDR3: TGTGCCATCAGTGCCGGGACAGGGACCCGGGGGGACTATGGCTACACCTTC. It yields the protein CAISAGTGTRGDYGYTF.

The table lists this clone with a few counts. The genes are TRBV6-4 and TRBJ2-4; TRBD2 is a possible D gene (7 bases). Germline CDR1 is MRHNA and CDR2 is SNTAGT. CDR3 length: 18 amino acids. The V and J ends lost 2 bases and 7 bases respectively, with 24 bases between them. DNA of the CDR3: TGTGCCAGCAGTGACGTACCTACGTCACGGGGGGCGACGAACATTCAGTACTTC. The encoded protein is CASSDVPTSRGATNIQYF.